This section outlines one T cell receptor (beta chain) sequence together with its context. TCRdb's copy holds only in-frame clones and misses some; the assay was immunoSEQ multiplex PCR. The sample lists tens of thousands of clones; over 90% were seen once. The CDR3 consists of 14 residues. Germline V gene sequence: CDR1 MNHNS, CDR2 SASEGT. V lost 4 bases, J lost 0 bases, and 7 bases lay in between. These data come from a study of OX40 agonist ivuxolimab in advanced cancers. The receptor's source is an adult with an advanced solid tumor such as melanoma, head and neck, liver or kidney cancer. The chain carries TRBV6-1 and TRBJ2-1; D ambiguous. The sequencing used CD4+ or CD8+ T cells sorted from blood, collected in a trial of the OX40 agonist ivuxolimab. CDR3 in DNA: TGTGCCAGCAGTGCCCGCCGCTCCTACAATGAGCAGTTCTTC. Translation: CASSARRSYNEQFF.